A selection of T cell receptor beta chains follows, all from one sample in a study of T cells after yellow fever vaccination. TCRdb reprocessed the 5' RACE reads via MiXCR and lists one record per CDR3 protein. The table lists over 110,000 distinct CDR3 sequences, 7.7% of them singletons. The material sequenced was CD4+ T cells sorted from PBMCs, taken 5 days after the yellow fever booster vaccination. These receptors were taken from a man aged 25 to 40 who received the YFV17D yellow fever vaccine. CDR3s include the opening cysteine and the closing phenylalanine or tryptophan. The D gene is left open where the match is weak. The size entry is marked missing in some rows and otherwise reads once, few, many or a size class.

cdr3_length: 14
j_call: TRBJ2-7
clone_size: many
v_call: TRBV6-5
d_call: TRBD2
cdr3_nt: TGTGCCAGCAGTTCGGCGGGAGGGAACTACGAGCAGTACTTC
cdr3_aa: CASSSAGGNYEQYF

cdr3_length: 13
j_call: TRBJ2-7
clone_size: many
v_call: TRBV12-3/TRBV12-4
d_call: .
cdr3_nt: TGTGCCAGCAGTTTAGATATGGGTTACGAGCAGTACTTC
cdr3_aa: CASSLDMGYEQYF

cdr3_length: 12
j_call: TRBJ2-1
clone_size: .
v_call: TRBV7-9
d_call: .
cdr3_nt: TGTGCCAGCAGCTTAGTTCCTAGTTGGCAGTTCTTC
cdr3_aa: CASSLVPSWQFF

cdr3_length: 15
j_call: TRBJ2-3
clone_size: .
v_call: TRBV5-4
d_call: TRBD2
cdr3_nt: TGTGCCAGCAGCTCCGGGACTAAGAGCACAGATACGCAGTATTTT
cdr3_aa: CASSSGTKSTDTQYF

cdr3_length: 14
j_call: TRBJ2-5
clone_size: many
v_call: TRBV6-1
d_call: .
cdr3_nt: TGTGCCAGCAGTGACCGGGGGATTCGAGAGACCCAGTACTTC
cdr3_aa: CASSDRGIRETQYF

cdr3_length: 19
j_call: TRBJ2-6
clone_size: many
v_call: TRBV21-1
d_call: .
cdr3_nt: TGTGCCAGCAGCAAAGGGGGGGAGACAGAGAACTCTGGGGCCAACGTCCTGACTTTC
cdr3_aa: CASSKGGETENSGANVLTF

cdr3_length: 13
j_call: TRBJ2-5
clone_size: many
v_call: TRBV18
d_call: TRBD1
cdr3_nt: TGTGCCAGCTCACTTGACAGGGAACAGACCCAGTACTTC
cdr3_aa: CASSLDREQTQYF

cdr3_length: 15
j_call: TRBJ1-3
clone_size: many
v_call: TRBV6-5
d_call: .
cdr3_nt: TGTGCCAGCAGTTACGTTCTGGGGGCTGGAAACACCATATATTTT
cdr3_aa: CASSYVLGAGNTIYF

cdr3_length: 15
j_call: TRBJ2-7
clone_size: many
v_call: TRBV10-3
d_call: .
cdr3_nt: TGTGCCATCAGTGAGTCGATCGGCGGAGCCTACGAGCAGTACTTC
cdr3_aa: CAISESIGGAYEQYF

cdr3_length: 14
j_call: TRBJ2-5
clone_size: many
v_call: TRBV28
d_call: .
cdr3_nt: TGTGCCAGCAGGGTAGCGTCGCCCGCCGGGGGCCAGTACTTC
cdr3_aa: CASRVASPAGGQYF

cdr3_length: 15
j_call: TRBJ2-2
clone_size: many
v_call: TRBV12-3/TRBV12-4
d_call: TRBD1
cdr3_nt: TGTGCCAGCAGCCCCGGGACAGGGGTCACCGGGGAGCTGTTTTTT
cdr3_aa: CASSPGTGVTGELFF

cdr3_length: 13
j_call: TRBJ2-7
clone_size: many
v_call: TRBV12-3/TRBV12-4
d_call: .
cdr3_nt: TGTGCCAGCAGTTCCCACTCCCCCTACGAGCAGTACTTC
cdr3_aa: CASSSHSPYEQYF

cdr3_length: 11
j_call: TRBJ2-4
clone_size: many
v_call: TRBV7-2
d_call: .
cdr3_nt: TGTGCCAGCAGCTTACGGACTGCACAGTACTTC
cdr3_aa: CASSLRTAQYF

cdr3_length: 19
j_call: TRBJ2-7
clone_size: many
v_call: TRBV5-1
d_call: TRBD2
cdr3_nt: TGCGCCAGCAGCTTGGCCCTCGGGACTAGCGGGAGAGGAGGCCACGAGCAGTACTTC
cdr3_aa: CASSLALGTSGRGGHEQYF

cdr3_length: 13
j_call: TRBJ2-7
clone_size: few
v_call: TRBV18
d_call: TRBD2
cdr3_nt: TGTGCCAGCTCACGCGGGAGGGAATACGAGCAGTACTTC
cdr3_aa: CASSRGREYEQYF

cdr3_length: 14
j_call: TRBJ2-1
clone_size: many
v_call: TRBV12-3/TRBV12-4
d_call: .
cdr3_nt: TGTGCCAGCAGGCCGGCTAGCGTATACAATGAGCAGTTCTTC
cdr3_aa: CASRPASVYNEQFF

cdr3_length: 14
j_call: TRBJ2-1
clone_size: many
v_call: TRBV29-1
d_call: .
cdr3_nt: TGCAGCGTTGCGGTCGGGAGTAACTACAATGAGCAGTTCTTC
cdr3_aa: CSVAVGSNYNEQFF

cdr3_length: 17
j_call: TRBJ2-2
clone_size: few
v_call: TRBV12-3/TRBV12-4
d_call: TRBD2
cdr3_nt: TGTGCCAGCAGTCGGACTAGCGGGAGTCAGGTCACCGGGGAGCTGTTTTTT
cdr3_aa: CASSRTSGSQVTGELFF

cdr3_length: 15
j_call: TRBJ2-7
clone_size: many
v_call: TRBV15
d_call: TRBD2
cdr3_nt: TGTGCCACCAGCAGAGATCGCGGGAGGGCCTTCGAGCAGTACTTC
cdr3_aa: CATSRDRGRAFEQYF

cdr3_length: 14
j_call: TRBJ2-5
clone_size: many
v_call: TRBV11-2
d_call: .
cdr3_nt: TGTGCCAGCAGCCCCTCTTTGTCCCAAGAGACCCAGTACTTC
cdr3_aa: CASSPSLSQETQYF

cdr3_length: 15
j_call: TRBJ1-4
clone_size: .
v_call: TRBV6-5
d_call: TRBD1
cdr3_nt: TGTGCCAGCAGCCCGACAGGGGGAACTAATGAAAAACTGTTTTTT
cdr3_aa: CASSPTGGTNEKLFF

cdr3_length: 17
j_call: TRBJ2-3
clone_size: many
v_call: TRBV4-3
d_call: .
cdr3_nt: TGCGCCAGCAGCCAAGGAGTTCTCTCCTCTGGCACAGATACGCAGTATTTT
cdr3_aa: CASSQGVLSSGTDTQYF

cdr3_length: 15
j_call: TRBJ2-2
clone_size: .
v_call: TRBV5-5
d_call: TRBD1
cdr3_nt: TGTGCCAGCAGCGGGGGACAGGGGTGGACCGGGGAGCTGTTTTTT
cdr3_aa: CASSGGQGWTGELFF

cdr3_length: 14
j_call: TRBJ2-7
clone_size: many
v_call: TRBV6-2/TRBV6-3
d_call: .
cdr3_nt: TGTGCCAGCACCCAAGGGACAACTTCCTACGAGCAGTACTTC
cdr3_aa: CASTQGTTSYEQYF

cdr3_length: 15
j_call: TRBJ2-3
clone_size: many
v_call: TRBV7-9
d_call: .
cdr3_nt: TGTGCCAGCAGCTTAGGGATCCCTAGCACAGATACGCAGTATTTT
cdr3_aa: CASSLGIPSTDTQYF

cdr3_length: 12
j_call: TRBJ2-5
clone_size: many
v_call: TRBV20-1
d_call: .
cdr3_nt: TGCAGTGCTAGTGGGGCCCAAGAGACCCAGTACTTC
cdr3_aa: CSASGAQETQYF

cdr3_length: 15
j_call: TRBJ2-7
clone_size: .
v_call: TRBV20-1
d_call: .
cdr3_nt: TGCAGTGCTAGCCCCCAAACGGGAGAAACCTACGAGCAGTACTTC
cdr3_aa: CSASPQTGETYEQYF

cdr3_length: 14
j_call: TRBJ2-3
clone_size: many
v_call: TRBV20-1
d_call: TRBD2
cdr3_nt: TGCAGTGCTAGCAAGCGGGAGCACACAGATACGCAGTATTTT
cdr3_aa: CSASKREHTDTQYF

cdr3_length: 13
j_call: TRBJ2-7
clone_size: many
v_call: TRBV5-1
d_call: .
cdr3_nt: TGCGCCAGCAGCTTTTCTGGGGACCACGAGCAGTACTTC
cdr3_aa: CASSFSGDHEQYF

cdr3_length: 14
j_call: TRBJ2-7
clone_size: many
v_call: TRBV12-3/TRBV12-4
d_call: .
cdr3_nt: TGTGCCAGTAGATCAGGGAAAAGCTCCTACGAGCAGTACTTC
cdr3_aa: CASRSGKSSYEQYF

cdr3_length: 18
j_call: TRBJ2-1
clone_size: many
v_call: TRBV23-1
d_call: .
cdr3_nt: TGCGCCAGCAGGGAGACAGCGGTAGCGGATAGCTCCTACAATGAGCAGTTCTTC
cdr3_aa: CASRETAVADSSYNEQFF

cdr3_length: 16
j_call: TRBJ2-7
clone_size: few
v_call: TRBV5-1
d_call: .
cdr3_nt: TGCGCCAGCACCCCACAACCGGGTCCCAAGACCAGCGAGCAGTACTTC
cdr3_aa: CASTPQPGPKTSEQYF

cdr3_length: 12
j_call: TRBJ1-1
clone_size: many
v_call: TRBV12-3/TRBV12-4
d_call: .
cdr3_nt: TGTGCCAGCAGTTTAGCCCAGCTTGGAGCTTTCTTT
cdr3_aa: CASSLAQLGAFF

cdr3_length: 16
j_call: TRBJ1-6
clone_size: many
v_call: TRBV7-2
d_call: .
cdr3_nt: TGTGCCAGCAGCTTAGCGCGGGGGGCTTATAATTCACCCCTCCACTTT
cdr3_aa: CASSLARGAYNSPLHF

cdr3_length: 14
j_call: TRBJ2-7
clone_size: many
v_call: TRBV11-2
d_call: .
cdr3_nt: TGTGCCAGCAGCTTATATCGGTTTTCCTACGAGCAGTACTTC
cdr3_aa: CASSLYRFSYEQYF

cdr3_length: 14
j_call: TRBJ1-2
clone_size: many
v_call: TRBV29-1
d_call: TRBD1
cdr3_nt: TGCAGCGTGAGAGACAGGGGGACTAACTATGGCTACACCTTC
cdr3_aa: CSVRDRGTNYGYTF

cdr3_length: 14
j_call: TRBJ2-7
clone_size: .
v_call: TRBV7-8
d_call: .
cdr3_nt: TGTGCCAGCAGCCCCGGGCTCAGCAGCTACGAGCAGTACTTC
cdr3_aa: CASSPGLSSYEQYF

cdr3_length: 14
j_call: TRBJ1-6
clone_size: many
v_call: TRBV6-5
d_call: .
cdr3_nt: TGTGCCAGCAGATTCCAAAATGGGGGTTCACCCCTCCACTTT
cdr3_aa: CASRFQNGGSPLHF

cdr3_length: 14
j_call: TRBJ1-1
clone_size: many
v_call: TRBV7-2
d_call: TRBD1
cdr3_nt: TGTGCCAGCAGCGCCCAGGGGGCGAACGTCGGAGCTTTCTTT
cdr3_aa: CASSAQGANVGAFF

cdr3_length: 14
j_call: TRBJ2-3
clone_size: many
v_call: TRBV12-3/TRBV12-4
d_call: TRBD2
cdr3_nt: TGTGCCAGCAGTCGCGGGAGGGATACAGATACGCAGTATTTT
cdr3_aa: CASSRGRDTDTQYF

cdr3_length: 13
j_call: TRBJ2-7
clone_size: many
v_call: TRBV29-1
d_call: .
cdr3_nt: TGCAGCGTTGACAGGGGCAGTGGCTACGAGCAGTACTTC
cdr3_aa: CSVDRGSGYEQYF

cdr3_length: 15
j_call: TRBJ2-2
clone_size: many
v_call: TRBV4-2
d_call: .
cdr3_nt: TGTGCCAGCAGCCGGGGACACTCGAACACCGGGGAGCTGTTTTTT
cdr3_aa: CASSRGHSNTGELFF

cdr3_length: 15
j_call: TRBJ2-3
clone_size: many
v_call: TRBV5-1
d_call: .
cdr3_nt: TGCGCCAGCAGCTTTTCCGCGACCCAGGGGGATACGCAGTATTTT
cdr3_aa: CASSFSATQGDTQYF

cdr3_length: 15
j_call: TRBJ2-3
clone_size: many
v_call: TRBV15
d_call: .
cdr3_nt: TGTGCCACCAGCATTCACTTCAGGGGCACAGATACGCAGTATTTT
cdr3_aa: CATSIHFRGTDTQYF

cdr3_length: 14
j_call: TRBJ2-3
clone_size: many
v_call: TRBV18
d_call: .
cdr3_nt: TGTGCCAGCTCACAGACTACTAGCACAGATACGCAGTATTTT
cdr3_aa: CASSQTTSTDTQYF

cdr3_length: 13
j_call: TRBJ1-1
clone_size: .
v_call: TRBV18
d_call: .
cdr3_nt: TGTGCCAGCTCACCAACAGGATACACTGAAGCTTTCTTT
cdr3_aa: CASSPTGYTEAFF

cdr3_length: 19
j_call: TRBJ2-1
clone_size: .
v_call: TRBV30
d_call: .
cdr3_nt: TGTGCCAGCAAGTATGATACGCCCCGCCGGGAGTTGGGGGCCTGCGAGCAGTTCTTC
cdr3_aa: CASKYDTPRRELGACEQFF

cdr3_length: 13
j_call: TRBJ2-7
clone_size: many
v_call: TRBV10-3
d_call: TRBD1
cdr3_nt: TGTGCCATCAAAATGACAGGGATGGACGAGCAGTACTTC
cdr3_aa: CAIKMTGMDEQYF

cdr3_length: 15
j_call: TRBJ2-5
clone_size: .
v_call: TRBV13
d_call: .
cdr3_nt: TGTGCCAGCGCCCGCCGTGGAGGGACGAAAGAGACCCAGTACTTC
cdr3_aa: CASARRGGTKETQYF

cdr3_length: 13
j_call: TRBJ2-7
clone_size: many
v_call: TRBV7-9
d_call: .
cdr3_nt: TGTGCCAGCAGCGTCGGACAGTCCTACGAGCAGTACTTC
cdr3_aa: CASSVGQSYEQYF

cdr3_length: 13
j_call: TRBJ2-4
clone_size: many
v_call: TRBV29-1
d_call: .
cdr3_nt: TGCAGCGTGGTAGCGGACTCAAGGGGCATTCAGTACTTC
cdr3_aa: CSVVADSRGIQYF

cdr3_length: 13
j_call: TRBJ2-5
clone_size: many
v_call: TRBV7-9
d_call: .
cdr3_nt: TGTGCCAGCAGCTTAGCAGGCTGGGAGACCCAGTACTTC
cdr3_aa: CASSLAGWETQYF

cdr3_length: 14
j_call: TRBJ1-5
clone_size: many
v_call: TRBV6-1
d_call: .
cdr3_nt: TGTGCCAGCAGCCCCGGACCTCCTGGTCAGCCCCAGCATTTT
cdr3_aa: CASSPGPPGQPQHF